This T cell receptor (beta chain) was documented in a study of T cells in localized non-small cell lung cancer. CDR1 is MNHNS and CDR2 is SASEGT in the germline V gene. J lost 7 bases, V lost 7 bases, and 12 bases had no gene match. The CDR3 is made up of 15 amino acids. The table came from immunoSEQ multiplex PCR; TCRdb's copy has only in-frame clones and leaves some out. The sample has over 55,000 clones; about nine tenths are singletons. The sequencing here drew on peripheral blood, taken before any cancer treatment. The rearrangement joins TRBV6-1 to TRBJ1-4; 7 nucleotides align to TRBD1. The receptor's source is a woman aged 35 to 70 with stage I lung adenocarcinoma. The CDR3 sequence: CASTWRGGRGEKLFF. The CDR3 DNA reads as TGTGCCAGCACCTGGCGAGGGGGCAGAGGTGAAAAACTGTTTTTT.